This T cell receptor beta chain was sequenced during a study of identical twins. Unique molecular identifiers were in the cDNA, with template-switch universal primer binding. One entry per CDR3 protein, called by TCRdb with MiXCR from the 5' RACE reads. The table records about 200,000 distinct CDR3 sequences, about 10% of them present only once. Germline V gene sequence: CDR1 SGHDT, CDR2 YYEEEE. The V segment lost 0 bases and the J segment 8 bases; nucleotides outside the gene matches: 4. The CDR3 consists of 15 residues. All donors comprised healthy Caucasians. This chain links TRBV5-6 with TRBJ2-1; 11 bases agree with TRBD2. The TCR comes from a man aged 45-60 years in good health. Specimen: memory T cells sorted from blood. The CDR3 region has the DNA TGTGCCAGCAGCTTGGAACTAGCGGGGGTCTATGAGCAGTTCTTC. Translation: CASSLELAGVYEQFF.